A single sample is the source of the 30 T cell receptor beta chains below, sequenced in a study of cytomegalovirus exposure and HLA in healthy donors. Clones were read by immunoSEQ multiplex PCR, and TCRdb kept only the in-frame ones, dropping some. The data show some 170,000 clones, with roughly 86% seen just once and about 7.7% held by the top ten. Sequences were obtained from PBMCs. The source of these receptors is a man aged 30 to 39 in good health and CMV-seropositive.

The genes are TRBV7-9 and TRBJ2-2; the match to TRBD2 covers 9 bases. The CDR3 spans 15 residues. Looked up from germline, CDR1 is SEHNR and CDR2 is FQNEAQ (reference sequence). V dropped 1 base and J dropped 8; count of bases not matched to a gene: 5. CDR3 region: CASSLVSGSAGELFF. Written as DNA, the CDR3 is TGTGCCAGCAGCTTAGTTAGCGGGAGCGCTGGGGAGCTGTTTTTT.

The chain combines TRBV30 with TRBJ1-1, with TRBD1 as a possible D gene (5 bases). Germline V gives CDR1 GTSNPN, CDR2 SVGIG (reference sequence). V lost 1 base and J lost 0, with 21 bases in between. This CDR3 region has 18 residues. CDR3: CAWSGGRGRGVMNTEAFF. The CDR3 nucleotides read TGTGCCTGGAGTGGTGGGAGGGGTAGGGGAGTTATGAACACTGAAGCTTTCTTT.

This chain connects TRBV9 to TRBJ2-3, with 8 bases aligning to TRBD1. V lost 8 bases, J lost 0 bases, and 5 bases stayed unmatched. Looked up from germline, CDR1 is SGDLS and CDR2 is YYNGEE. The CDR3 runs 14 residues. CDR3 DNA sequence: TGTGCCAGTTGGACAGGGCAAAGCACAGATACGCAGTATTTT. Translated, it gives CASWTGQSTDTQYF.

The chain links TRBV7-9 to TRBJ1-4, with 7 bases matching TRBD1. The ends lost 2 bases at V and 8 bases at J; junction bases unmatched: 5. The CDR3 sequence is 14 residues long. Germline CDR1 SEHNR, CDR2 FQNEAQ (reference sequence). This CDR3 reads CASSLLGQAEKLFF. The CDR3 coding sequence is TGTGCCAGCAGCTTACTCGGACAGGCGGAAAAACTGTTTTTT.

The CDR3 is CASSLSSRISEKLFF. As DNA, the CDR3 is TGTGCCAGCAGTTTATCTTCTAGGATAAGCGAAAAACTGTTTTTT. The chain links TRBV27 to TRBJ1-4; D unclear. The germline gives CDR1 MNHEY, CDR2 SMNVEV (reference sequence). This CDR3 is 15 amino acids long. The V gene lost 0 bases and the J gene lost 8 bases, with 13 bases spanning the gap. Full variable domain (remainder filled in from reference TRBV27 and TRBJ1-4): EAQVTQNPRYLITVTGKKLTVTCSQNMNHEYMSWYRQDPGLGLRQIYYSMNVEVTDKGDVPEGYKVSRKEKRNFPLILESPSPNQTSLYFCASSLSSRISEKLFFGSGTQLSVL.

V and J are TRBV7-9 and TRBJ1-2; 7 positions agree with TRBD1. V shed 7 bases and J 4 bases; nucleotides not matched to a gene: 9. The germline V gene encodes CDR1 SEHNR and CDR2 FQNEAQ (reference sequence). The CDR3 has 14 amino acids. CDR3 loop: CASTEGQLPYGYTF. For the CDR3, the DNA is TGTGCCAGCACCGAGGGACAGCTACCCTATGGCTACACCTTC.

The chain recombines TRBV29-1 with TRBJ2-1, with TRBD2 matching over 11 bases. J was trimmed by 7 bases and V by 7 bases; bases with no gene match: 3. The CDR3 covers 12 residues. Germline V lookup: CDR1 SQVTM, CDR2 ANQGSEA. The CDR3 nucleotides read TGCAGCGGCGGGACTAGCGGTAATGAGCAGTTCTTC. Translating it yields CSGGTSGNEQFF.

This chain uses TRBV19 with TRBJ1-5; 7 bases map to TRBD1. CDR1 LNHDA and CDR2 SQIVND come from the germline V gene (reference sequence). This CDR3 has 14 residues. Germline trimming cut 5 bases from V and 5 bases from J; bases unmatched to any gene: 6. CDR3 bases: TGTGCCAGTAGTCCTCAGGGGGGCGATCAGCCCCAGCATTTT. It codes for CASSPQGGDQPQHF.

The chain combines TRBV2 with TRBJ1-3; maybe TRBD1 (5 bases). V was cut by 6 bases and J by 0 bases, with 9 bases left in between. CDR1 is SNHLY, CDR2 FYNNEI, per germline. The CDR3 runs to 14 residues. The CDR3 coding sequence is TGTGCCAGCAGAATCGACAGCTCTGGAAACACCATATATTTT. Translated, it gives CASRIDSSGNTIYF.

The chain joins TRBV9 to TRBJ1-5; TRBD1 aligns across 8 bases. V lost 4 bases, J lost 2 bases, and 2 bases stayed unmatched. Germline V lookup: CDR1 SGDLS, CDR2 YYNGEE. The CDR3 has 14 residues. This CDR3 reads CASSMTGGNQPQHF. The CDR3 region has the DNA TGTGCCAGCAGCATGACAGGGGGCAATCAGCCCCAGCATTTT.

This clone was counted a single time. The chain combines TRBV27 with TRBJ1-1; D gene uncertain. This CDR3 contains 13 residues. The V end lost 5 bases, the J end lost 3 bases, and 10 bases lay between the germline ends. CDR1 is MNHEY, CDR2 SMNVEV, per germline (reference sequence). The CDR3 DNA reads TGTGCCAGCAGTATACGACCTGACACTGAAGCTTTCTTT. Translating gives CASSIRPDTEAFF.

The chain has TRBV5-1 and TRBJ2-2; perhaps D is TRBD1 or TRBD2 (5 bases each). Germline CDR1 is SGHRS and CDR2 is YFSETQ. The length of the CDR3 is 14 residues. Trimming cost V 0 bases and J 5 bases, with 8 bases left between them. The CDR3 bases are TGCGCCAGCAGCTTGGGGGACGGGACCGGGGAGCTGTTTTTT. Its protein is CASSLGDGTGELFF. The variable domain in full, completed from reference TRBV5-1 and TRBJ2-2, reads KAGVTQTPRYLIKTRGQQVTLSCSPISGHRSVSWYQQTPGQGLQFLFEYFSETQRNKGNFPGRFSGRQFSNSRSEMNVSTLELGDSALYLCASSLGDGTGELFFGEGSRLTVL.

The chain combines TRBV29-1 with TRBJ2-5, with 9 bases identical to TRBD1. Looked up from germline, CDR1 is SQVTM and CDR2 is ANQGSEA. The CDR3 sequence is 14 residues long. With V trimmed by 3 bases and J by 4 bases, 6 bases remained unmatched. CDR3 bases: TGCAGCGTTGAGAGGACAGGGGCCGGAGAGACCCAGTACTTC. As protein: CSVERTGAGETQYF.

The chain uses TRBV6-4 and TRBJ1-5; D unclear. V lost 6 bases, J lost 4 bases, and 10 bases lay in between. CDR1 and CDR2 from the germline V gene are MRHNA and SNTAGT. CDR3 length: 13 residues. The chain's CDR3 is CASSPDENQPQHF. The CDR3 DNA follows: TGTGCCAGCAGCCCAGACGAAAATCAGCCCCAGCATTTT.

The V call is TRBV6-5, the J call TRBJ2-3; D may match TRBD1 or TRBD2 (5 bases each). CDR1 is MNHEY and CDR2 is SVGAGI in the germline V gene. Trimming stripped 5 bases from V and 6 bases from J, with 15 bases between. The CDR3 consists of 14 residues. CDR3 bases: TGTGCCAGCAGTATCGGACAACCGGGGGATACGCAGTATTTT. Translation: CASSIGQPGDTQYF.

The chain combines TRBV5-1 with TRBJ2-1; 8 bases fit TRBD2. Per germline, CDR1 SGHRS and CDR2 YFSETQ. The CDR3 loop spans 15 amino acids. V was clipped by 6 bases and J by 5 bases; unmatched bases: 10. The CDR3 protein is CASIPTPGLDNEQFF. CDR3 DNA: TGCGCCAGCATCCCAACCCCGGGACTAGACAATGAGCAGTTCTTC.

CDR3 in amino acids: CASSPATGWVFGYTF. The CDR3 DNA reads TGTGCCAGCAGCCCCGCGACAGGGTGGGTCTTCGGCTACACCTTC. The chain has TRBV9 and TRBJ1-2, with 7 nucleotides matching TRBD1. Germline CDR1 and CDR2: SGDLS and YYNGEE. The CDR3 has 15 residues. The trim removed 4 bases at V and 8 bases at J, leaving 14 bases unmatched.

The V gene is TRBV5-4, the J gene TRBJ1-1; 9 bases match TRBD1. CDR1 and CDR2 (germline): SGHNT, YYREEE (reference sequence). The ends lost 2 bases at V and 1 base at J; junction bases unmatched: 3. CDR3 size: 15 residues. The CDR3: CASSFNRGRNTEAFF. CDR3 sequence (DNA): TGTGCCAGCAGCTTTAACAGGGGGCGGAACACTGAAGCTTTCTTT. The whole variable domain, remainder taken from reference TRBV5-4 and TRBJ1-1, is ETGVTQSPTHLIKTRGQQVTLRCSSQSGHNTVSWYQQALGQGPQFIFQYYREEENGRGNFPPRFSGLQFPNYSSELNVNALELDDSALYLCASSFNRGRNTEAFFGQGTRLTVV.

The chain combines TRBV9 with TRBJ2-7; 10 positions agree with TRBD2. The length of the CDR3 is 15 residues. The J segment lost 2 bases and the V segment lost 2 bases, leaving 4 bases of the junction unmatched. The germline V gene encodes CDR1 SGDLS and CDR2 YYNGEE. CDR3 sequence reads: CASSVTGTSAYEQYF. The CDR3 nucleotides read TGTGCCAGCAGCGTGACCGGGACTAGCGCCTACGAGCAGTACTTC.

This sequence joins TRBV19 and TRBJ2-5; D is perhaps TRBD1 or TRBD2 (5 bases each). Trimming pared 3 bases from V and 2 bases from J, leaving 7 bases between. CDR1 is LNHDA, CDR2 SQIVND, per germline (reference sequence). This CDR3 comprises 13 residues. The DNA for the CDR3 is TGTGCCAGTAGTATTTGGGGGCAAGAGACCCAGTACTTC. This gives the protein CASSIWGQETQYF. Full variable domain (missing parts from reference TRBV19 and TRBJ2-5): DGGITQSPKYLFRKEGQNVTLSCEQNLNHDAMYWYRQDPGQGLRLIYYSQIVNDFQKGDIAEGYSVSREKKESFPLTVTSAQKNPTAFYLCASSIWGQETQYFGPGTRLLVL.

V and J are TRBV6-5 and TRBJ2-1; D is unclear. This CDR3 spans 11 amino acids. Germline V gene sequence: CDR1 MNHEY, CDR2 SVGAGI. V was cut by 2 bases and J by 13 bases, with 9 bases left in between. The CDR3 loop reads CASSYLDLQFF. For the CDR3, the DNA is TGTGCCAGCAGTTACCTGGACCTCCAGTTCTTC.

This chain uses TRBV5-1 with TRBJ2-1; 14 bases fit TRBD2. J gave up 6 bases and V 3 bases, and 2 bases lay outside the gene matches. The CDR3 has 15 amino acids. Germline V gives CDR1 SGHRS, CDR2 YFSETQ. The CDR3 region has the DNA TGCGCCAGCAGCTCCGGACTAGCGGGAGGCAATGAGCAGTTCTTC. It is translated as CASSSGLAGGNEQFF. The full variable domain, its missing parts supplied by reference TRBV5-1 and TRBJ2-1, is KAGVTQTPRYLIKTRGQQVTLSCSPISGHRSVSWYQQTPGQGLQFLFEYFSETQRNKGNFPGRFSGRQFSNSRSEMNVSTLELGDSALYLCASSSGLAGGNEQFFGPGTRLTVL.

V is TRBV7-3 and J is TRBJ1-6; unclear D gene. Germline CDR1 and CDR2: SGHTA and FQGTGA. The CDR3 consists of 15 residues. V shed 1 base and J shed 0 bases, with 4 bases lying between them. CDR3 nucleotides: TGTGCCAGCAGCTTAATGGGCTCCTATAATTCACCCCTCCACTTT. Encoded protein: CASSLMGSYNSPLHF.

The rearrangement uses TRBV19 and TRBJ1-2, with D perhaps matching TRBD1 (5 bases). The CDR3 is made up of 15 amino acids. Germline values: CDR1 LNHDA, CDR2 SQIVND (reference sequence). The V gene lost 0 bases and the J gene lost 8 bases, with 16 bases spanning the gap. CDR3 nucleotides: TGTGCCAGTAGTATAGATCCGGACATGGTTTACGGCTACACCTTC. Translated: CASSIDPDMVYGYTF.

The CDR3 here is CASSYFFSTPGEQYF. The CDR3 bases are TGTGCCAGCAGTTACTTCTTCTCTACCCCCGGCGAGCAGTACTTC. J is TRBJ2-7 and V is TRBV6-5; D gene ambiguous. V gave up 1 base and J gave up 6 bases, with 16 bases separating them. The CDR3 runs 15 residues. The V gene's germline CDR1 is MNHEY and CDR2 SVGAGI.

The chain recombines TRBV14 with TRBJ2-7; D gene unclear. CDR1 is SGHDN, CDR2 FVKESK, per germline. The ends were cut back, 3 bases at V and 3 bases at J, with 15 bases in the middle. The CDR3 is made up of 15 amino acids. The chain's CDR3 is CASSHNPLSRYEQYF. CDR3 in DNA: TGTGCCAGCAGCCATAACCCTCTCAGTCGCTACGAGCAGTACTTC.

V and J are TRBV4-1 and TRBJ2-7, with D unresolved. This CDR3 has 15 amino acids. The ends were cut back, 0 bases at V and 3 bases at J, with 12 bases in the middle. The V gene's germline CDR1 is MGHRA and CDR2 YSYEKL. The CDR3, as DNA: TGCGCCAGCAGCCAAGATCCCCTCCCCGACTACGAGCAGTACTTC. Protein: CASSQDPLPDYEQYF.

In this sample, this clone turned up a few times. The same CDR3 arises from other DNA sequences in this sample as well. The gene calls are TRBV5-1 and TRBJ1-5; D call uncertain. Trimming pared 0 bases from V and 1 base from J, leaving 5 bases between. Germline loops: CDR1 SGHRS, CDR2 YFSETQ. This CDR3 is 14 amino acids long. The CDR3 spells CASSLGPSNQPQHF. In nucleotides, the CDR3 is TGCGCCAGCAGCTTGGGGCCGAGCAATCAGCCCCAGCATTTT.

The DNA of the CDR3 is TGTGCCAGCAGCGTCCTGACAGGGGCTAATGAAAAACTGTTTTTT. This gives the protein CASSVLTGANEKLFF. J is TRBJ1-4 and V is TRBV9; TRBD1 agrees at 8 bases. This CDR3 is built from 15 residues. Trimming took 2 bases from V and 3 from J; bases not matched to a gene: 3. Germline assignment: CDR1 SGDLS and CDR2 YYNGEE. The whole variable domain, remainder taken from reference TRBV9 and TRBJ1-4, is DSGVTQTPKHLITATGQRVTLRCSPRSGDLSVYWYQQSLDQGLQFLIQYYNGEERAKGNILERFSAQQFPDLHSELNLSSLELGDSALYFCASSVLTGANEKLFFGSGTQLSVL.

This clone was counted once. In DNA, the CDR3 is TGTGCCAGCAGCTTATCGGGTTCCCGACTGATTAGCAATCAGCCCCAGCATTTT. Protein sequence: CASSLSGSRLISNQPQHF. V gene TRBV7-2 combines with J gene TRBJ1-5; no clear D gene. Trimming removed 2 bases at V and 0 bases at J, with 17 bases between. CDR3 length: 18 residues. The germline gives CDR1 SGHTA, CDR2 FQGNSA.